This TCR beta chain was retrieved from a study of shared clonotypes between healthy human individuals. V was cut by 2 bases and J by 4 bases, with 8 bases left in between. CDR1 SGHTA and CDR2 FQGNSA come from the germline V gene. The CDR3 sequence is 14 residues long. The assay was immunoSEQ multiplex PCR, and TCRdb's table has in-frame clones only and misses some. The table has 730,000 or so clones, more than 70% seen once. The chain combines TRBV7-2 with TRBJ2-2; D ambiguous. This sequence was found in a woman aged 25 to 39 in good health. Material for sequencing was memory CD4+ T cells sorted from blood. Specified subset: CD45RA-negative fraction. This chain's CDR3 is CASSLWKSTGELFF. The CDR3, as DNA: TGTGCCAGCAGCTTATGGAAGAGCACCGGGGAGCTGTTTTTT.